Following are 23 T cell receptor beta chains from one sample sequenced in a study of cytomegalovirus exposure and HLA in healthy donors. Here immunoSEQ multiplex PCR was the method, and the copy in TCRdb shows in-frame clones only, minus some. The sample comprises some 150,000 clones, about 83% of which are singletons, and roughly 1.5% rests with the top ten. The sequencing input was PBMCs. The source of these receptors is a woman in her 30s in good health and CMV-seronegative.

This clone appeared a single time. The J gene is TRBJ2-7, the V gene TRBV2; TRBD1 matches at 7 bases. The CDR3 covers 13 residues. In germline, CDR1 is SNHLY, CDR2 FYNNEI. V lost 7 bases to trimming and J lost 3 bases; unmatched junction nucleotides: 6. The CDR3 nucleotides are TGTGCCAGCAAGTCGGACAGGAGCTACGAGCAGTACTTC. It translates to CASKSDRSYEQYF.

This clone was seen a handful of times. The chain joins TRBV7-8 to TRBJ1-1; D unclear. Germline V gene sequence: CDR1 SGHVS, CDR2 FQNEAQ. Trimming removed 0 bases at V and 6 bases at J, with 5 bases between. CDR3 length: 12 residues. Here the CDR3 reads CASSLAPAEAFF. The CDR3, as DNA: TGTGCCAGCAGCTTAGCGCCAGCTGAAGCTTTCTTT.

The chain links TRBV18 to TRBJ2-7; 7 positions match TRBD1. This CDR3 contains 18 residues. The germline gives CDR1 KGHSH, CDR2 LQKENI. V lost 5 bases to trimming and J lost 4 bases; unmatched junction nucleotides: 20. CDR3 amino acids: CASSGSDVRGPSSYEQYF. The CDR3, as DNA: TGTGCCAGCTCAGGGTCAGATGTTAGGGGGCCTAGTTCGTACGAGCAGTACTTC.

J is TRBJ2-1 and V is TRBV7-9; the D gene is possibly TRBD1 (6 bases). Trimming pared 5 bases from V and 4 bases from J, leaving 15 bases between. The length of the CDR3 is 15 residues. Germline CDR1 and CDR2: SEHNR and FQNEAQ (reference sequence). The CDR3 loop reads CASSAGQQKYNEQFF. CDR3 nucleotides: TGTGCCAGCAGCGCCGGACAGCAGAAATACAATGAGCAGTTCTTC.

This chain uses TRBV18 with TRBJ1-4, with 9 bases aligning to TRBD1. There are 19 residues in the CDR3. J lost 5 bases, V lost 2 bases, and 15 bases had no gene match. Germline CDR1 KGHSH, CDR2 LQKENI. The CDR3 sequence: CASSPYPGQGRGPNEKLFF. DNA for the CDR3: TGTGCCAGCTCACCATACCCGGGACAGGGAAGGGGACCAAATGAAAAACTGTTTTTT.

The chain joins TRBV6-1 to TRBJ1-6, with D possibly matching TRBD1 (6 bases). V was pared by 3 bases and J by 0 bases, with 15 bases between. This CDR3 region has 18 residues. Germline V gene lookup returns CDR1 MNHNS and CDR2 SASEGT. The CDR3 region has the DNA TGTGCCAGCAGTGAGTTCTGGGGGCGGAGCTCCTATAATTCACCCCTCCACTTT. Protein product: CASSEFWGRSSYNSPLHF.

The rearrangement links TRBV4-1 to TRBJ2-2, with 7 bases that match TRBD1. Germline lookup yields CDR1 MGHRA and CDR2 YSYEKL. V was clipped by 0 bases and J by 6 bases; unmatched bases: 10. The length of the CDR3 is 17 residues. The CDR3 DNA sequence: TGCGCCAGCAGCCAAGAAGGACAGGACACGTCTCCCGGGGAGCTGTTTTTT. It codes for CASSQEGQDTSPGELFF.

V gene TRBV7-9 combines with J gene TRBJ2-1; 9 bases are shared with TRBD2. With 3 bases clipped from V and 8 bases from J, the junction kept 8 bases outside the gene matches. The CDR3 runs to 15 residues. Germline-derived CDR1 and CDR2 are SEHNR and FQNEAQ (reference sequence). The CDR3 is CASSFSGGNGDEQFF. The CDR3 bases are TGTGCCAGCAGCTTTAGCGGGGGCAACGGAGATGAGCAGTTCTTC.

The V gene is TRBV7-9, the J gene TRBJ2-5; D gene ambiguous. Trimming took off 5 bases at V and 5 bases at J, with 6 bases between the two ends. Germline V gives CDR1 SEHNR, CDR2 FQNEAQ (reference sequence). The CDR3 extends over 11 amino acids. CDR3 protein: CASSPIETQYF. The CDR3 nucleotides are TGTGCCAGCAGCCCAATTGAGACCCAGTACTTC.

CDR3 in amino acids: CASSGAGNEAFF. CDR3 sequence (DNA): TGCGCCAGCAGCGGGGCAGGGAATGAAGCTTTCTTT. V gene TRBV5-1 combines with J gene TRBJ1-1, with a tentative D call TRBD1 (5 bases). Germline CDR1 SGHRS, CDR2 YFSETQ. Trimming removed 4 bases at V and 7 bases at J, with 11 bases between. This CDR3 is 12 amino acids long.

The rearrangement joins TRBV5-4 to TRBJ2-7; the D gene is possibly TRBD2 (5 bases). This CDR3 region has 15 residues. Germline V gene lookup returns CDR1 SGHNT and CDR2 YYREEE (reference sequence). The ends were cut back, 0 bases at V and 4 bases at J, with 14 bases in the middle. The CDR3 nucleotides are TGTGCCAGCAGCTTGGATGAAGCGGCCTTATACGAGCAGTACTTC. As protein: CASSLDEAALYEQYF. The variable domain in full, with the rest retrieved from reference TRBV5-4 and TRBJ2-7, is ETGVTQSPTHLIKTRGQQVTLRCSSQSGHNTVSWYQQALGQGPQFIFQYYREEENGRGNFPPRFSGLQFPNYSSELNVNALELDDSALYLCASSLDEAALYEQYFGPGTRLTVT.

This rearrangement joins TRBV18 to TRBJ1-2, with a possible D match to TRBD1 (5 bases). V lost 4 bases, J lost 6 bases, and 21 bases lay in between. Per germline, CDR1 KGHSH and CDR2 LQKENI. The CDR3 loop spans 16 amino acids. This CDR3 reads CASSHLPQVPADGYTF. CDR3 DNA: TGTGCCAGCTCACACTTACCACAGGTGCCCGCGGATGGCTACACCTTC.

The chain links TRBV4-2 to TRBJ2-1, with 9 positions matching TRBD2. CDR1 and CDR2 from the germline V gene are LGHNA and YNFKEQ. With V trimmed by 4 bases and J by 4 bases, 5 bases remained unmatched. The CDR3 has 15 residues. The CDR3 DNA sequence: TGTGCCAGCAGCCTCAGCGGGGGGAATTACAATGAGCAGTTCTTC. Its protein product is CASSLSGGNYNEQFF.

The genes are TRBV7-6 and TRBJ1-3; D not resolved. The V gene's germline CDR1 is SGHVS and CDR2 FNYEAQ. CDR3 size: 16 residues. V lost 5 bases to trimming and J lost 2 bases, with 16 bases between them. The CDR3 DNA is TGTGCCAGCAGCCCAGCGAGCCTAGCCCCTGGAAACACCATATATTTT. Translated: CASSPASLAPGNTIYF. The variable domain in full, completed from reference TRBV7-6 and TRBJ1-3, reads GAGVSQSPRYKVTKRGQDVALRCDPISGHVSLYWYRQALGQGPEFLTYFNYEAQQDKSGLPNDRFSAERPEGSISTLTIQRTEQRDSAMYRCASSPASLAPGNTIYFGEGSWLTVV.

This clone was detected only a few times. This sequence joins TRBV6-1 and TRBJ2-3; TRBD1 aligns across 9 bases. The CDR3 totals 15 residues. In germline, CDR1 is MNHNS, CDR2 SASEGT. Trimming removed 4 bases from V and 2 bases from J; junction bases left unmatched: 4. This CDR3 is CASSAGTGHTDTQYF. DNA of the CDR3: TGTGCCAGCAGTGCCGGGACAGGGCACACAGATACGCAGTATTTT.

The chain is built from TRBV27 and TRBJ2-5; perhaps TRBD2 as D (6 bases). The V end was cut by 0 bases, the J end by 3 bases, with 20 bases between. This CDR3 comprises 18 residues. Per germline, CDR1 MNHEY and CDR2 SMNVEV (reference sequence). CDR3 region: CASSLSVAGQGIEETQYF. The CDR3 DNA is TGTGCCAGCAGTTTATCTGTGGCGGGGCAGGGCATCGAAGAGACCCAGTACTTC.

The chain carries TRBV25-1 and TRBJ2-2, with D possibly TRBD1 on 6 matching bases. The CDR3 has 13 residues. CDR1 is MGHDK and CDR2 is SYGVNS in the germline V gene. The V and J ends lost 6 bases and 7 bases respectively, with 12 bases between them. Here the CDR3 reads CASRIQGYGELFF. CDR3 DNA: TGTGCCAGCAGGATACAGGGTTACGGGGAGCTGTTTTTT. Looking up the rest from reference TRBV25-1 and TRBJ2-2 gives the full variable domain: EADIYQTPRYLVIGTGKKITLECSQTMGHDKMYWYQQDPGMELHLIHYSYGVNSTEKGDLSSESTVSRIRTEHFPLTLESARPSHTSQYLCASRIQGYGELFFGEGSRLTVL.

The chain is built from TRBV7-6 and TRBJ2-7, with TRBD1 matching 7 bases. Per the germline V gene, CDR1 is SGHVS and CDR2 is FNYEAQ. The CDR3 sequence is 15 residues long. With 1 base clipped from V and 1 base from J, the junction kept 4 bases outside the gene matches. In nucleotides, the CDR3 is TGTGCCAGCAGCTTAGATCAGGGGGAGTCCTACGAGCAGTACTTC. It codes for CASSLDQGESYEQYF.

The CDR3 DNA follows: TGTGCCTGGAGTGTCGGCGGGGGGGCTAGGGAGACCCAGTACTTC. Amino acids: CAWSVGGGARETQYF. V and J are TRBV30 and TRBJ2-5, with 9 positions matching TRBD2. The junction had 7 bases not matched to a gene; V was cut back by 0 bases and J by 5 bases. Germline V gene sequence: CDR1 GTSNPN, CDR2 SVGIG (reference sequence). This CDR3 contains 15 residues.

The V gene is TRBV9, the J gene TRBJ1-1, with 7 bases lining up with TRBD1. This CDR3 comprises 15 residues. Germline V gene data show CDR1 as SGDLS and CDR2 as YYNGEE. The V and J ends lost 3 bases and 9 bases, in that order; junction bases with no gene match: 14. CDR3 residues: CASSGLQTGKEQAFF. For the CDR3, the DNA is TGTGCCAGCAGCGGCCTACAGACAGGGAAGGAGCAAGCTTTCTTT. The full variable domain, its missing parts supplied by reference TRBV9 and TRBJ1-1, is DSGVTQTPKHLITATGQRVTLRCSPRSGDLSVYWYQQSLDQGLQFLIQYYNGEERAKGNILERFSAQQFPDLHSELNLSSLELGDSALYFCASSGLQTGKEQAFFGQGTRLTVV.

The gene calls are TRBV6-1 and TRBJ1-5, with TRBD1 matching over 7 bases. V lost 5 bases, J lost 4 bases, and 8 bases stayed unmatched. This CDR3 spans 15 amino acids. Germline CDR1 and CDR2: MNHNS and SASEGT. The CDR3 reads CASSKGQASNQPQHF. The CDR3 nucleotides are TGTGCCAGCAGTAAAGGACAGGCTTCTAATCAGCCCCAGCATTTT.

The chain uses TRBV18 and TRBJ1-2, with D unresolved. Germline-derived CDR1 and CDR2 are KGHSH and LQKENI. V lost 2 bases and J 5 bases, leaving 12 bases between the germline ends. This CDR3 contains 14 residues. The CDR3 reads CASSPGSLGYGYTF. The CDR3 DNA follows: TGTGCCAGCTCACCAGGGAGTCTAGGTTATGGCTACACCTTC.

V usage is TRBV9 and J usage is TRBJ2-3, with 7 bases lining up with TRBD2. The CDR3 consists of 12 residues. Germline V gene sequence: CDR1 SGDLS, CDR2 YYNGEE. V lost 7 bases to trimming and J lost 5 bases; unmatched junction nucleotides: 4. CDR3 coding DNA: TGTGCCAGCGGGGGGGGAATAGATACGCAGTATTTT. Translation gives CASGGGIDTQYF.